This T cell receptor (beta chain) was retrieved from a study of identical twins. TCRdb reanalysed the 5' RACE reads using MiXCR and keeps one entry per CDR3 protein. Of a few hundred thousand distinct CDR3 sequences listed, 9.6% are singletons. Study-wide points: With abundant cord blood beta clonotypes, insertions were fewer; memory repertoires showed no such pattern.

The CDR3 covers 13 residues. Germline V gene lookup returns CDR1 DFQATT and CDR2 SNEGSKA (reference sequence). V lost 0 bases, J lost 7 bases, and 12 bases lay in between. This clonotype was observed at least ten times. Its matching antigen is unknown. These same data were also listed under a study on yellow fever vaccine responses in identical twins.

What was sequenced was PBMCs. The clonotype was recovered from a woman in her late teens or twenties in good health. The chain couples TRBV20-1 to TRBJ1-1; D is uncertain. The CDR3 nucleotides are TGCAGTGCTAGAGAGGGAACGCCCGGTGAAGCTTTCTTT. Translation gives CSAREGTPGEAFF.